These 9 T cell receptor beta chains were sequenced from one sample in a study of blood T cell repertoires in COVID-19. Assay used: immunoSEQ multiplex PCR; TCRdb lists only in-frame clones, some missing. This table holds 120,000 or so clones, about four fifths found once. The sequencing input was peripheral blood. The receptors stem from a man under 40 with COVID-19, enrolled during active disease.

The V gene is TRBV12-3 or TRBV12-4, the J gene TRBJ1-2; D gene ambiguous. Deletions cut 2 bases from V and 2 bases from J, with 3 bases between. The CDR3 contains 12 residues. Here the CDR3 reads CASSLLNYGYTF. Here the CDR3 DNA reads TGTGCCAGCAGTTTATTAAACTATGGCTACACCTTC.

This clone has a handful of counts. The V and J genes are TRBV10-2 and TRBJ2-7; tentative D call: TRBD1 (5 bases). This CDR3 is built from 15 residues. Germline V lookup: CDR1 WSHSY, CDR2 SAAADI. V lost 8 bases and J 0 bases, leaving 17 bases between the germline ends. CDR3 nucleotide sequence: TGCGCCAGCGCCCCGACAGTTTCACTCTCCTACGAGCAGTACTTC. It encodes CASAPTVSLSYEQYF.

V is TRBV27 and J is TRBJ1-4, with D hard to call. V lost 3 bases and J lost 4, with 9 bases in between. The germline CDR1 and CDR2 sequences are MNHEY and SMNVEV (reference sequence). This CDR3 contains 14 residues. In nucleotides, the CDR3 is TGTGCCAGCAGTTTTTCCCACTATAATGAAAAACTGTTTTTT. Its protein is CASSFSHYNEKLFF.

The rearrangement joins TRBV15 to TRBJ2-7, with D possibly being TRBD1 (6 bases). The CDR3 consists of 15 residues. Trimming cost V 0 bases and J 2 bases, with 11 bases left between them. The germline gives CDR1 LNHNV, CDR2 YYDKDF (reference sequence). The CDR3 DNA reads TGTGCCACCAGCAGAGATATCGAGGGGGCCTACGAGCAGTACTTC. It specifies CATSRDIEGAYEQYF.

The chain employs TRBV10-3 and TRBJ1-2; D gene ambiguous. CDR3 length equals 13 residues. Trimming removed 10 bases at V and 6 bases at J, with 18 bases between. Germline lookup yields CDR1 ENHRY and CDR2 SYGVKD. The CDR3 bases are TGTGCCAAAGAGGTGGAGGAGCCGAATGGCTACACCTTC. Translated: CAKEVEEPNGYTF.

The chain links TRBV28 to TRBJ2-7; 7 bases align to TRBD1. Germline-derived CDR1 and CDR2 are MDHEN and SYDVKM. V lost 6 bases to trimming and J lost 2 bases; unmatched junction nucleotides: 10. This CDR3 has 15 amino acids. The CDR3 loop is CASSPTGLGPYEQYF. CDR3 coding DNA: TGTGCCAGCAGCCCGACAGGGTTGGGCCCCTACGAGCAGTACTTC.

The rearrangement links TRBV3-1 (or the pseudogene TRBV3-2) to TRBJ2-3; D might be TRBD2 (5 bases). The germline V and J ends were trimmed by 3 bases and 1 base, with 11 bases remaining between them. CDR1 LGHDT and CDR2 YNNKEL come from the germline V gene (reference sequence). The CDR3 spans 15 residues. The CDR3 DNA reads TGTGCCAGCAGCCAGAACGCCGGGGGCACAGATACGCAGTATTTT. It is translated as CASSQNAGGTDTQYF.

This clone was seen once. The chain recombines TRBV2 with TRBJ2-3, with TRBD1 matching 9 bases. Germline V gene data show CDR1 as SNHLY and CDR2 as FYNNEI. This CDR3 contains 14 residues. Losses at the gene ends were 8 bases for V and 5 bases for J; bases not matched to a gene: 8. DNA of the CDR3: TGTGCCAGCCAAACGACAGGGGGAGGAGATACGCAGTATTTT. Translated: CASQTTGGGDTQYF.

The J gene is TRBJ2-5, the V gene TRBV9; 8 nucleotides agree with TRBD1. CDR3 length: 13 amino acids. The germline V gene has CDR1 SGDLS and CDR2 YYNGEE. Germline trimming cut 4 bases from V and 3 bases from J; bases unmatched to any gene: 2. The CDR3 DNA is TGTGCCAGCAGCCCGACAGGGGAAGAGACCCAGTACTTC. Residues: CASSPTGEETQYF.